One and the same sample provided the 29 T cell receptor beta chains below, sequenced in a study of blood T cell repertoires in COVID-19. The assay was immunoSEQ multiplex PCR, and TCRdb's table has in-frame clones only and misses some. Among about 220,000 clones listed, about 91% were seen once. The sample comprised PBMCs or T cells enriched from blood (not recorded which). All receptors derive from a woman aged 25 to 39 with acute COVID-19.

The CDR3 coding sequence is TGTGCCAGCAGTGAAGGGGCAGCCTACCAAGAGACCCAGTACTTC. Translated: CASSEGAAYQETQYF. The gene calls are TRBV6-1 and TRBJ2-5; D is undetermined. Germline CDR1 and CDR2: MNHNS and SASEGT. V was cut by 1 base and J by 0 bases, with 9 bases left in between. The CDR3 has 15 residues.

The chain combines TRBV25-1 with TRBJ1-4, with D unresolved. Germline-derived CDR1 and CDR2 are MGHDK and SYGVNS. The V and J ends lost 5 bases and 7 bases respectively, with 14 bases between them. The CDR3 extends over 14 amino acids. In nucleotides, the CDR3 is TGTGCCAGCAGTAGGACCGGGGAGGGTGAAAAACTGTTTTTT. This codes for CASSRTGEGEKLFF.

This clone was observed a single time. This chain links TRBV12-5 with TRBJ2-7, with TRBD1 as a possible D gene (5 bases). The CDR3 spans 13 residues. Germline V CDR1 and CDR2: LGHNT, FRNRAP. Trimming removed 7 bases from V and 0 bases from J, with 10 bases in between. The CDR3 region has the DNA TGTGCTAGTGCATTCGACAGCTCCTACGAGCAGTACTTC. The encoded protein is CASAFDSSYEQYF.

The chain recombines TRBV27 with TRBJ1-5; the D is unclear. Looked up from germline, CDR1 is MNHEY and CDR2 is SMNVEV (reference sequence). This CDR3 is 14 amino acids long. The V end lost 6 bases, the J end lost 1 base, and 10 bases lay between the germline ends. CDR3 sequence reads: CASSRMGSNQPQHF. CDR3 bases: TGTGCCAGCAGCCGGATGGGCAGCAATCAGCCCCAGCATTTT.

The CDR3 reads CASSLGTSGYEQYF. As DNA, the CDR3 is TGCGCCAGCAGCTTGGGGACTAGCGGCTACGAGCAGTACTTC. V usage is TRBV5-1 and J usage is TRBJ2-7; 10 bases line up with TRBD2. This CDR3 spans 14 amino acids. CDR1 is SGHRS, CDR2 YFSETQ, per germline. V lost 0 bases to trimming and J lost 3 bases; unmatched junction nucleotides: 0.

This clone was recorded once. The V gene is TRBV6-2 or TRBV6-3, the J gene TRBJ1-2; D is unresolved. The CDR3 covers 16 residues. In germline, CDR1 is MNHEY, CDR2 SVGEGT. Deletions cut 3 bases from V and 2 bases from J, with 16 bases between. The CDR3 nucleotides are TGTGCCAGCAGTTATTTGCCCGGGTTCCTCAACTATGGCTACACCTTC. Translating it yields CASSYLPGFLNYGYTF.

The chain is built from TRBV18 and TRBJ1-1; D gene unclear. The length of the CDR3 is 14 residues. V gave up 4 bases and J gave up 1 base, with 10 bases separating them. CDR1 and CDR2 (germline): KGHSH, LQKENI. The CDR3 DNA follows: TGTGCCAGCTCACGTACACGGGAGAACACTGAAGCTTTCTTT. It encodes CASSRTRENTEAFF.

This chain uses TRBV3-1 (or the pseudogene TRBV3-2) with TRBJ1-2; no clear D gene. The CDR3 extends over 14 amino acids. V gave up 0 bases and J gave up 4 bases, with 9 bases separating them. CDR1 LGHDT and CDR2 YNNKEL come from the germline V gene (reference sequence). The CDR3 sequence is CASSQEVTVYGYTF. The DNA of the CDR3 is TGTGCCAGCAGCCAAGAGGTTACAGTCTATGGCTACACCTTC.

CDR3 residues: CASRRTGAYEQYF. The CDR3 DNA sequence: TGTGCCAGCAGACGGACAGGCGCCTACGAGCAGTACTTC. The rearrangement uses TRBV6-5 and TRBJ2-7; 7 bases are a match to TRBD1. Germline V gene sequence: CDR1 MNHEY, CDR2 SVGAGI. CDR3 length equals 13 residues. With V trimmed by 6 bases and J by 2 bases, 4 bases remained unmatched.

The chain has TRBV27 and TRBJ2-7, with 8 bases that match TRBD2. From germline, CDR1 is MNHEY and CDR2 SMNVEV (reference sequence). The length of the CDR3 is 16 residues. After removal of 3 bases from V and 0 bases from J, the junction contained 7 bases not matched to a gene. For the CDR3, the DNA is TGTGCCAGCAGTTTGGGAGCGGGGGTTTTCTCCTACGAGCAGTACTTC. Translated: CASSLGAGVFSYEQYF.

The rearrangement uses TRBV3-1 (or the pseudogene TRBV3-2) and TRBJ1-5; maybe TRBD1 (5 bases). This CDR3 is built from 16 residues. V was pared by 3 bases and J by 0 bases, with 12 bases between. From germline, CDR1 is LGHDT and CDR2 YNNKEL (reference sequence). This chain's CDR3 is CASSQSWGPSNQPQHF. The DNA for the CDR3 is TGTGCCAGCAGCCAGTCCTGGGGCCCTAGCAATCAGCCCCAGCATTTT.

The CDR3 reads CASRSGQGAVNTIYF. CDR3 bases: TGTGCCAGCAGATCTGGACAGGGAGCGGTAAACACCATATATTTT. The chain employs TRBV27 and TRBJ1-3; 8 nucleotides align to TRBD1. The V segment lost 6 bases and the J segment 6 bases; nucleotides outside the gene matches: 10. CDR1 and CDR2 (germline): MNHEY, SMNVEV (reference sequence). The CDR3 spans 15 residues.

The genes are TRBV20-1 and TRBJ1-1; no reliable D call. The CDR3 is made up of 13 amino acids. V lost 3 bases to trimming and J lost 0 bases, with 8 bases between them. From germline, CDR1 is DFQATT and CDR2 SNEGSKA (reference sequence). CDR3 loop: CSASGHLNTEAFF. The CDR3 bases are TGCAGTGCTAGTGGGCACCTGAACACTGAAGCTTTCTTT.

This clone showed up just once. The rearrangement links TRBV7-9 to TRBJ1-2; no clear D. Trimming cost V 3 bases and J 6 bases, with 14 bases left between them. The germline CDR1 and CDR2 sequences are SEHNR and FQNEAQ (reference sequence). The CDR3 covers 14 residues. The CDR3 region has the DNA TGTGCCAGCAGCTTTAGTGAGAGGCGAGATGGCTACACCTTC. Encoded protein: CASSFSERRDGYTF.

The chain joins TRBV4-3 to TRBJ2-7; a possible D gene is TRBD2 (7 bases). Germline CDR1 reads LGHNA; CDR2 reads YSLEER. The CDR3 covers 16 residues. Trimming shortened V by 0 bases and J by 0 bases, and 12 bases separated the two germline ends. For the CDR3, the DNA is TGCGCCAGCAGCCAAGATTCTGCGGGGGCCTCCTACGAGCAGTACTTC. The encoded protein is CASSQDSAGASYEQYF.

J is TRBJ1-5 and V is TRBV5-1; D gene ambiguous. Trimming stripped 1 base from V and 7 bases from J, with 12 bases between. Germline lookup yields CDR1 SGHRS and CDR2 YFSETQ. The CDR3 is 14 residues long. As DNA, the CDR3 is TGCGCCAGCAGCTTGATTGGAGGAGAGCAGCCCCAGCATTTT. Translation gives CASSLIGGEQPQHF.

J is TRBJ1-2 and V is TRBV4-2; 9 nucleotides agree with TRBD1. With 4 bases clipped from V and 7 bases from J, the junction kept 7 bases outside the gene matches. Germline V lookup: CDR1 LGHNA, CDR2 YNFKEQ. The CDR3 spans 14 residues. DNA for the CDR3: TGTGCCAGCAGCCCGGGGAGGGACAGGGTTGGCTACACCTTC. This encodes CASSPGRDRVGYTF.

This clone was seen a few times. This sequence joins TRBV19 and TRBJ1-1; 9 nucleotides match TRBD1. The J segment lost 4 bases and the V segment lost 9 bases, leaving 9 bases of the junction unmatched. Germline assignment: CDR1 LNHDA and CDR2 SQIVND (reference sequence). The CDR3 sequence is 14 residues long. DNA of the CDR3: TGTGCCAGCCTAACCGGACAGGGGTCCACTGAAGCTTTCTTT. As protein: CASLTGQGSTEAFF.

DNA for the CDR3: TGCGCCAGCAGCTTGGAATCAGCTGGAAACACCATATATTTT. It encodes CASSLESAGNTIYF. The chain couples TRBV5-1 to TRBJ1-3; D ambiguous. The length of the CDR3 is 14 residues. Germline CDR1 reads SGHRS; CDR2 reads YFSETQ. The V gene lost 0 bases and the J gene lost 2 bases, with 6 bases spanning the gap.

The chain combines TRBV7-2 with TRBJ2-3, with 8 bases fitting TRBD1. Germline CDR1 SGHTA, CDR2 FQGNSA. The junction had 13 bases not matched to a gene; V was cut back by 5 bases and J by 6 bases. The length of the CDR3 is 16 residues. The CDR3 loop is CASSPQGRGHFDTQYF. DNA of the CDR3: TGTGCCAGCAGCCCCCAAGGCAGGGGGCATTTCGATACGCAGTATTTT.

V gene TRBV13 combines with J gene TRBJ1-2; 7 bases fit TRBD1. V dropped 5 bases and J dropped 2; count of bases not matched to a gene: 5. This CDR3 region has 14 residues. Germline assignment: CDR1 PRHDT and CDR2 FYEKMQ (reference sequence). CDR3 sequence (DNA): TGTGCCAGCAGCCCCACGGGACAGAACTATGGCTACACCTTC. Translation gives CASSPTGQNYGYTF.

The V and J genes are TRBV28 and TRBJ1-3; D gene unclear. V shed 3 bases and J shed 0 bases, with 6 bases lying between them. This CDR3 spans 14 amino acids. Germline V gene lookup returns CDR1 MDHEN and CDR2 SYDVKM. CDR3 in amino acids: CASSFRGSGNTIYF. CDR3 nucleotide sequence: TGTGCCAGCAGTTTCCGAGGCTCTGGAAACACCATATATTTT.

CDR3: CASSYVGQNYEQYF. DNA for the CDR3: TGTGCCAGTAGTTACGTGGGCCAGAACTACGAGCAGTACTTC. This chain connects TRBV19 to TRBJ2-7, with D uncertain. CDR1 LNHDA and CDR2 SQIVND come from the germline V gene (reference sequence). CDR3 size: 14 residues. Trimming took 5 bases from V and 3 from J, leaving 14 bases between them.

This clone occurred a few times. The V gene is TRBV5-6, the J gene TRBJ2-7; D is unresolved. V was cut by 4 bases and J by 2 bases, with 16 bases left in between. The CDR3 is made up of 15 amino acids. Germline lookup yields CDR1 SGHDT and CDR2 YYEEEE. The CDR3 DNA follows: TGTGCCAGCAGCCTGAGAGAGTCCTTCACCTACGAGCAGTACTTC. Amino acid sequence: CASSLRESFTYEQYF.

This clone was recorded only once. The chain recombines TRBV30 with TRBJ2-7; possibly TRBD1 for D (6 bases). CDR3 length: 11 amino acids. Trimming shortened V by 2 bases and J by 7 bases, and 9 bases separated the two germline ends. Germline V CDR1 and CDR2: GTSNPN, SVGIG (reference sequence). Here the CDR3 reads CAWSQGGEQYF. The CDR3 nucleotides are TGTGCCTGGAGTCAAGGGGGTGAGCAGTACTTC. The full variable domain, rest sourced from reference TRBV30 and TRBJ2-7, is SQTIHQWPATLVQPVGSPLSLECTVEGTSNPNLYWYRQAAGRGLQLLFYSVGIGQISSEVPQNLSASRPQDRQFILSSKKLLLSDSGFYLCAWSQGGEQYFGPGTRLTVT.

The chain recombines TRBV30 with TRBJ2-1; maybe TRBD1 (5 bases). The germline V gene encodes CDR1 GTSNPN and CDR2 SVGIG (reference sequence). There are 13 residues in the CDR3. Trimming took off 2 bases at V and 7 bases at J, with 12 bases between the two ends. CDR3 bases: TGTGCCTGGAGTCCGGGCCAGGGAAATGAGCAGTTCTTC. It codes for CAWSPGQGNEQFF.

This clone has a handful of counts. The sample carries other DNA sequences with the same CDR3. The chain combines TRBV29-1 with TRBJ1-1; D is ambiguous. The V gene lost 5 bases and the J gene lost 1 base, with 11 bases spanning the gap. Germline V CDR1 and CDR2: SQVTM, ANQGSEA. The CDR3 covers 13 residues. Here the CDR3 DNA reads TGCAGCGTTAGCCTCCGGGAGAACACTGAAGCTTTCTTT. This codes for CSVSLRENTEAFF.

In its sample, this clone was seen once. The chain links TRBV18 to TRBJ1-2, with 12 positions matching TRBD1. V trimming: 2 bases; J trimming: 4 bases; junction bases outside the gene matches: 2. Germline loops: CDR1 KGHSH, CDR2 LQKENI. The CDR3 runs 15 residues. CDR3 nucleotides: TGTGCCAGCTCACCAGGGACAGGGGGCTTCTATGGCTACACCTTC. Amino acid sequence: CASSPGTGGFYGYTF.

CDR3: CASSSPGDTEAFF. The CDR3 DNA sequence: TGTGCCAGCAGTTCGCCCGGGGACACTGAAGCTTTCTTT. The rearrangement uses TRBV6-5 and TRBJ1-1; D gene ambiguous. Deletions cut 4 bases from V and 3 bases from J, with 9 bases between. The germline V gene has CDR1 MNHEY and CDR2 SVGAGI. This CDR3 region has 13 residues.